This T cell receptor beta chain was obtained from a study of radiotherapy plus CTLA-4 blockade in lung cancer. Measured with immunoSEQ multiplex PCR; TCRdb has only the in-frame clones, and not every one. The table shows about 23,000 clones, with 70% to 75% occurring only once. V dropped 2 bases and J dropped 0 bases, with 8 bases sitting between them. The CDR3 contains 14 residues. Germline loops: CDR1 SGHRS, CDR2 YFSETQ. The sample here was peripheral blood, taken from a patient treated with radiotherapy plus ipilimumab. The chain uses TRBV5-1 and TRBJ1-1; D gene unclear. The source is a human donor with non-small cell lung cancer whose response to radiotherapy plus ipilimumab could not be evaluated. The CDR3 DNA sequence: TGCGCCAGCAGCTTATCACAGATGAACACTGAAGCTTTCTTT. As protein: CASSLSQMNTEAFF.